The clone carrying this T cell receptor beta chain showed up just a few times. Its antigen is as yet unknown. TCRdb fed the 5' RACE reads into MiXCR, producing one record per CDR3 protein. The sample lists fewer than 250,000 distinct CDR3 sequences; approximately 15% were seen once. This entry belongs to a study of T-cell memory formation after mild COVID-19. Study conclusions and caveats: Contracting clones localized mainly to CM and EM when CD4+ and mainly to EMRA when CD8+.

The TCR sequence derives from an adult woman who had mild COVID-19 (a few samples of this study predate the infection). Cell type and time point are not known. The sequencing sample was made of PBMCs or a T cell subset sorted from them (not recorded which).

The CDR3 bases are TGTGCCATCAGTGGAGGCGGAGCTGGAAACACCATATATTTT. Protein product: CAISGGGAGNTIYF. This chain uses TRBV10-3 with TRBJ1-3; no firm D call. The V and J ends lost 4 bases and 2 bases respectively, with 9 bases between them. CDR3 length: 14 residues. The germline CDR1 and CDR2 sequences are ENHRY and SYGVKD.